A selection of T cell receptor beta chains follows, all from one sample in a study of blood T cells in healthy people across ages. TCRdb recomputed calls from the 5' RACE reads with MiXCR, one row per CDR3 protein. The sample lists around 850,000 distinct CDR3 sequences, under 40% occurring once. Sample: blood. The source is a man aged 18 to 29 in good health. CDR3s include the opening cysteine and the closing phenylalanine or tryptophan. D genes are given only for firm matches. Rows give clone size only sometimes, using once, few, many, or a class for an expanded clone.

>14|-|TRBJ1-1|TRBV12-3/TRBV12-4|TRBD1
TGTGCCAGCAGTACGACAGGGTCGAACACTGAAGCTTTCTTT
CASSTTGSNTEAFF
>15|once|TRBJ2-1|TRBV4-3|TRBD1
TGCGCCAGCAGCCGAAGTGTCCAGGGGGCCGATGAGCAGTTCTTC
CASSRSVQGADEQFF
>14|-|TRBJ2-7|TRBV27|TRBD1
TGTGTCAGCAGTTTGGACAGGGGGGAGGACGAGCAGTACTTC
CVSSLDRGEDEQYF
>16|-|TRBJ1-3|TRBV7-2|-
TGTGCCAGCAGCTTATCGGCGGTCAACTCTGGAAACACCATATATTTT
CASSLSAVNSGNTIYF
>15|-|TRBJ2-7|TRBV6-2/TRBV6-3|TRBD1
TGTGCCAGCAGCCCCAGGGGGAGCTTGGGGAATGAGCAGTACTTC
CASSPRGSLGNEQYF
>16|-|TRBJ2-5|TRBV6-6|TRBD1
TGTGCCAGCACCGACCCGGGACAGGGGAATTACGATGAGCAGTACTTC
CASTDPGQGNYDEQYF
>13|-|TRBJ1-3|TRBV12-3/TRBV12-4|-
TGTGCCAGCACCTGGGGCTTTGGAAACACCATATATTTT
CASTWGFGNTIYF
>13|few|TRBJ1-2|TRBV20-1|-
TGCAGTGCTAGAGAGGGCAGGGGACATGGCTACACCTTC
CSAREGRGHGYTF
>15|-|TRBJ2-3|TRBV20-1|TRBD2
TGCAGTGCTATCGGGGGGGAAACTAGCACAGATACGCAGTATTTT
CSAIGGETSTDTQYF
>14|many|TRBJ2-7|TRBV7-2|-
TGTGCCAGCAGCTTTGGAAGCGGGTCCTACGAGCAGTACTTC
CASSFGSGSYEQYF
>14|few|TRBJ1-2|TRBV7-2|-
TGTGCCAGCAGCTCCTCAGGGCTGGTTGGTGGCTACACCTTC
CASSSSGLVGGYTF
>18|few|TRBJ1-1|TRBV12-3/TRBV12-4|TRBD1
TGTGCCAGCAGTTCCTCGTCCCGGGACAGGGTGCGGTACACTGAAGCTTTCTTT
CASSSSSRDRVRYTEAFF
>14|many|TRBJ1-5|TRBV7-2|-
TGTGCCAGCAGCTTAGGTCGTAGCAATCAGCCCCAGCATTTT
CASSLGRSNQPQHF
>12|-|TRBJ2-3|TRBV4-2|-
TGTGCCCCGCCGGTTAGCACAGATACGCAGTATTTT
CAPPVSTDTQYF
>19|few|TRBJ2-1|TRBV20-1|TRBD2
TGCAGTGCTAGAGGTTACCCGGAAAGACTAGCCCACTTGGAGAATGAGCAGTTCTTC
CSARGYPERLAHLENEQFF
>17|-|TRBJ2-6|TRBV20-1|TRBD2
TGCAGTGCTAGTACTAGCGCCACCGTATCTGGGGCCAACGTCCTGACTTTC
CSASTSATVSGANVLTF
>17|-|TRBJ2-6|TRBV27|TRBD1
TGTGCCAGCACCTACAGGGGGCGCGATCCTGGGGCCAACGTCCTGACTTTC
CASTYRGRDPGANVLTF
>14|few|TRBJ2-7|TRBV5-4|TRBD2
TGTGCCAGCAGCAGGACTAGCGGGGGCTACGAGCAGTACTTC
CASSRTSGGYEQYF
>14|few|TRBJ1-2|TRBV20-1|TRBD1
TGCAGTGCTGACCCCCCAGGGGGTGAGTATGGCTACACCTTC
CSADPPGGEYGYTF
>17|once|TRBJ2-5|TRBV25-1|-
TGTGCCAGCAGTCCTATAGACCCGACAGAGCCTTGGGGGACCCAGTACTTC
CASSPIDPTEPWGTQYF
>11|-|TRBJ2-5|TRBV29-1|-
TGCAGCGCCGAAGCCCAAGAGACCCAGTACTTC
CSAEAQETQYF
>16|many|TRBJ1-2|TRBV15|-
TGTGCCACCAGCAGAGATACCAGGGAGACGAACTATGGCTACACCTTC
CATSRDTRETNYGYTF
>14|once|TRBJ1-3|TRBV18|-
TGTGCCAGCTCACCAATCGGTGCCGGAAACACCATATATTTT
CASSPIGAGNTIYF
>14|few|TRBJ1-2|TRBV12-3/TRBV12-4|TRBD1
TGTGCCAGCAGCTTCGGGGACAGGGTATATGGCTACACCTTC
CASSFGDRVYGYTF
>18|few|TRBJ1-1|TRBV4-2|TRBD1
TGTGCCAGCAGCCGAAACCCCAGGACAGGGTGGAAGAACACTGAAGCTTTCTTT
CASSRNPRTGWKNTEAFF
>21|-|TRBJ1-4|TRBV4-1|-
TGCGCCAGCAGCCAGTTTCGCGGGAAAGGGGGTTATTACACAACTAATGAAAAACTGTTTTTT
CASSQFRGKGGYYTTNEKLFF
>17|-|TRBJ1-2|TRBV15|-
TGTGCCACCAGCAGAGGCCGGGCACAGTCGGCTAACTATGGCTACACCTTC
CATSRGRAQSANYGYTF
>13|few|TRBJ1-6|TRBV10-3|TRBD1
TGTGCCATTCGGGCGACAGGGGATTCACCCCTCCACTTT
CAIRATGDSPLHF
>14|many|TRBJ1-1|TRBV5-1|TRBD1
TGCGCCAGCAGCTGGACAGGCGTGAACACTGAAGCTTTCTTT
CASSWTGVNTEAFF
>15|-|TRBJ2-1|TRBV6-2/TRBV6-3|TRBD1
TGTGCCAGCAGTTACGGAGTGACAGGGGGTTATGAGCAGTTCTTC
CASSYGVTGGYEQFF
>15|once|TRBJ1-4|TRBV7-9|TRBD1
TGTGCCAGCAGCCAAACGACAGGGATGAGTGAAAAACTGTTTTTT
CASSQTTGMSEKLFF
>14|many|TRBJ2-1|TRBV5-1|-
TGCGCCAGCAGCTTGGGAAACCAGGGAAGTGAGCAGTTCTTC
CASSLGNQGSEQFF
>12|-|TRBJ2-5|TRBV15|-
TGTGCCACCAGCAGAACACAAGAGACCCAGTACTTC
CATSRTQETQYF
>14|-|TRBJ1-4|TRBV5-1|-
TGCGCCAGCGGCCCCCAGGGGATTAATGAAAAACTGTTTTTT
CASGPQGINEKLFF
>18|-|TRBJ2-5|TRBV12-3/TRBV12-4|TRBD2
TGTGCCAGCAGTTTAGCGAGTCTAGCGGGGGCCAATCACAATGAGCAGTACTTC
CASSLASLAGANHNEQYF
>15|-|TRBJ1-4|TRBV7-9|-
TGTGCCAGCAGCTTAGCGTTGGGCAGGAAAGAAAAACTGTTTTTT
CASSLALGRKEKLFF